The subject of this entry is one TCR beta chain. No cognate antigen has been identified for it. No much larger clonotype is one base removed from it; base qualities were not supplied. TCRbeta CDR3 regions were amplified from genomic DNA by means of the immunoSEQ Assay, a bias-controlled multiplex PCR. Concerning the study's data processing: Nucleated cell counts per sample were estimated from amplification of reference gene primers within the assay. To quantify the absolute abundance of each unique TCRbeta CDR3 rearrangement, sequence reads were collapsed and filtered. For each sample, productive Simpson clonality was calculated as the square root of Simpson's diversity index over productive rearrangements. TCRdb re-hosts the immuneACCESS table, in-frame sequences only. Its copies lack some clones; in the studies checked, an unresolved V gene accounts for under half of them, and the cause for the rest is not known. V, J and clone size reflect that table, while D and trimming were determined from the DNA. The sample table shows some 220,000 clones, and about 78% are seen once. The ten biggest clones cover about 7% of the sample.

The collaborating institutions used their own protocols to collect whole blood in K2EDTA tubes. For TCRbeta analysis, collaborators shipped samples in one of three forms: frozen whole blood, isolated PBMCs, or DNA extracted from either of those sample types. This sample is part of a study of blood T cell repertoires in COVID-19 (dated by TCRdb to the early 2020s). About the full investigation: Samples from collaborators originated in the United States, Italy and Spain and spanned both the acute and convalescent phases of COVID-19. The prospective study material was composed of cDNA or gDNA derived from T cells, B-cell-depleted T cells, or PBMCs. Subjects who had been exposed to COVID-19, were actively infected with it, or had recovered from it provided the deeply sampled blood TCRbeta repertoires that made up the dataset. The repertoires were released in a freely available public database meant as a resource for research on the immune response to SARS-CoV-2. The samples were drawn from two sources: the first 160 participants of the ongoing ImmuneRACE study, and over 950 subjects contributed by 6 global collaborators. Nearly every sample came with metadata listing a de-identified subject ID, COVID-19 status, age in years and sex. Where HLA class I and class II types were available, the types were taken from metadata supplied by the sample provider, not from assay-based typing.

Paper-wide results and their limitations: The quantity of clinical and demographic metadata differed by source and by participant and was supplied without curation.

The clonotype was recovered from a woman aged 70-85 years with acute or convalescent COVID-19. Material: peripheral blood.

The DNA is as follows: TGTGCCATCAGTTCACCTCCGGGACAGCCAGTCAATGAGCAGTTCTTC. Translation gives CAISSPPGQPVNEQFF. The chain links TRBV10-3 with TRBJ2-1, with 7 middle bases fitting TRBD1. Germline trimming: 5 bases from V, 6 bases from J; junction bases outside gene matches: 13. From its cysteine to its phenylalanine, the CDR3 spans 16 amino acids. This entry keeps only the CDR3 DNA: 48 bases, framed from base 1. The germline V gene gives CDR1 as ENHRY and CDR2 as SYGVKD.